Listed below are T cell receptor beta chains from one sample, sequenced in a study of blood T cell repertoires in COVID-19. Method: immunoSEQ multiplex PCR; TCRdb's copy keeps in-frame clones and lacks some. This sample has about 130,000 clones, with around 81% found just once. The sample taken for sequencing was peripheral blood. Source of these receptors: a man in his forties with active or convalescent COVID-19. The CDR3 runs from the conserved cysteine through the conserved F or W. D genes are given only for firm matches. Clone size appears in some rows only: once, few, many, or a class for an expanded clone.

v_call	d_call	cdr3_length	j_call	clone_size	cdr3_aa	cdr3_nt
TRBV7-6	TRBD1	15	TRBJ2-4	NA	CASSPGTGVKNIQYF	TGTGCCAGCAGCCCCGGGACAGGGGTCAAAAACATTCAGTACTTC
TRBV7-8	NA	14	TRBJ2-7	many	CASSLQQGPYEQYF	TGTGCCAGCAGCTTACAACAGGGCCCCTACGAGCAGTACTTC
TRBV21-1	NA	14	TRBJ2-7	NA	CASSKIRDSYEQYF	TGTGCCAGCAGCAAAATCCGGGACTCCTACGAGCAGTACTTC
TRBV6-2/TRBV6-3	NA	14	TRBJ2-2	NA	CASSYRRDAGELFF	TGTGCCAGCAGTTACCGGAGGGACGCCGGGGAGCTGTTTTTT
TRBV13	NA	11	TRBJ1-3	once	CASSLMSTIYF	TGTGCCAGCAGCCTCATGAGCACCATATATTTT
TRBV5-4	TRBD2	14	TRBJ2-3	once	CASSLGLASDTQYF	TGTGCCAGCAGCTTGGGACTAGCGTCAGATACGCAGTATTTT
TRBV7-8	NA	15	TRBJ1-3	NA	CASSLVGGSGNTIYF	TGTGCCAGCAGCTTAGTAGGGGGTTCTGGAAACACCATATATTTT
TRBV12-3/TRBV12-4	TRBD1	13	TRBJ2-5	NA	CASRQGAWETQYF	TGTGCCAGCAGGCAGGGGGCTTGGGAGACCCAGTACTTC
TRBV4-1	NA	15	TRBJ1-4	NA	CASSQVGVTNEKLFF	TGCGCCAGCAGCCAAGTCGGGGTAACTAATGAAAAACTGTTTTTT
TRBV27	TRBD1	14	TRBJ1-6	NA	CASSLGQGGSPLHF	TGTGCCAGCAGTTTGGGACAGGGGGGTTCACCCCTCCACTTT
TRBV6-5	TRBD1	15	TRBJ2-7	NA	CASSPRGLGLYEQYF	TGTGCCAGCAGCCCCAGGGGGCTTGGCTTGTACGAGCAGTACTTC
TRBV7-9	NA	14	TRBJ1-1	NA	CASSDTTGSTEAFF	TGTGCCAGCAGCGACACTACAGGGAGTACTGAAGCTTTCTTT
TRBV5-6	NA	13	TRBJ2-7	NA	CASSLASGYEQYF	TGTGCCAGCAGCTTGGCCTCGGGGTACGAGCAGTACTTC
TRBV27	NA	16	TRBJ1-2	NA	CASSPTPFDPLRGYTF	TGTGCCAGCAGTCCCACACCTTTCGACCCCCTGCGGGGCTACACCTTC
TRBV7-9	NA	15	TRBJ1-1	NA	CASSRGRGEVAEAFF	TGTGCCAGCAGCAGGGGACGGGGGGAGGTGGCTGAAGCTTTCTTT
TRBV2	NA	12	TRBJ1-6	NA	CASSGGDSPLHF	TGTGCCAGCAGCGGGGGAGATTCACCCCTCCACTTT
TRBV7-8	NA	13	TRBJ2-7	NA	CASSVLESYEQYF	TGTGCCAGCAGCGTACTAGAGTCCTACGAGCAGTACTTC
TRBV20-1	NA	13	TRBJ2-7	NA	CSATDRRTYEQYF	TGCAGTGCTACTGACAGGAGGACCTACGAGCAGTACTTC
TRBV6-5	NA	15	TRBJ1-3	NA	CASSLTTGTGNTIYF	TGTGCCAGCAGTCTAACCACAGGGACTGGAAACACCATATATTTT
TRBV10-2	TRBD2	17	TRBJ2-2	NA	CASSESQAGDRYGKLFF	TGCGCCAGCAGTGAGTCACAAGCGGGGGATAGGTACGGGAAGCTGTTTTTT
TRBV23-1	NA	14	TRBJ2-3	once	CAVPRVLSTDTQYF	TGCGCCGTCCCACGGGTACTTAGCACAGATACGCAGTATTTT
TRBV7-3	TRBD2	14	TRBJ2-7	NA	CASSLKPGGYEQYF	TGTGCCAGCAGCTTAAAACCCGGGGGGTACGAGCAGTACTTC
TRBV3-1/TRBV3-2	TRBD1	13	TRBJ2-7	NA	CASSQGQGSEQYF	TGTGCCAGCAGCCAGGGACAGGGGAGCGAGCAGTACTTC
TRBV7-2	NA	15	TRBJ2-6	NA	CASSPKSSGANVLTF	TGTGCCAGCAGCCCCAAGAGCTCTGGGGCCAACGTCCTGACTTTC
TRBV24-1	NA	17	TRBJ2-1	NA	CATSEGSHGGAYNEQFF	TGTGCCACCAGTGAGGGCTCTCATGGGGGCGCCTACAATGAGCAGTTCTTC
TRBV2	NA	15	TRBJ1-3	NA	CASKHGDTVGNTIYF	TGTGCCAGCAAACACGGGGATACAGTGGGAAACACCATATATTTT
TRBV30	TRBD1	16	TRBJ2-3	NA	CAWSVLGDSPTDTQYF	TGTGCCTGGAGTGTACTTGGGGACAGCCCCACAGATACGCAGTATTTT
TRBV7-3	NA	15	TRBJ2-3	NA	CASSLSGTWKDTQYF	TGTGCCAGCAGCTTAAGCGGCACGTGGAAAGATACGCAGTATTTT
TRBV11-1	NA	12	TRBJ1-2	NA	CASSLDGDGYTF	TGTGCCAGCAGCTTAGACGGAGATGGCTACACCTTC
TRBV19	NA	16	TRBJ1-5	NA	CASSMGQGYSNQPQHF	TGTGCCAGTAGTATGGGGCAGGGGTATAGCAATCAGCCCCAGCATTTT
TRBV7-2	NA	14	TRBJ1-1	NA	CASSLAAGRTEAFF	TGTGCCAGCAGCTTAGCGGCAGGGCGGACTGAAGCTTTCTTT
TRBV15	NA	15	TRBJ2-1	NA	CATSEGVSKINEQFF	TGTGCCACCAGCGAGGGGGTCTCGAAGATCAATGAGCAGTTCTTC
TRBV6-5	NA	14	TRBJ1-4	NA	CASSTAAGDEKLFF	TGTGCCAGCAGTACCGCCGCAGGGGATGAAAAACTGTTTTTT
TRBV19	NA	14	TRBJ1-3	NA	CASTYRVSGNTIYF	TGTGCCAGTACGTACAGGGTCTCTGGAAACACCATATATTTT
TRBV6-5	NA	15	TRBJ1-5	NA	CASRPVVSSNQPQHF	TGTGCCAGCAGACCGGTGGTTTCTAGCAATCAGCCCCAGCATTTT
TRBV18	TRBD2	15	TRBJ2-1	NA	CASSPPGLASNEQFF	TGTGCCAGCTCACCACCGGGACTAGCGAGCAATGAGCAGTTCTTC
TRBV3-1/TRBV3-2	NA	15	TRBJ1-5	NA	CASSQGSNSNQPQHF	TGTGCCAGCAGCCAAGGTAGTAATAGCAATCAGCCCCAGCATTTT
TRBV6-5	TRBD1	14	TRBJ1-2	NA	CASRYPGQGVGYTF	TGTGCCAGCAGGTATCCGGGACAGGGGGTTGGCTACACCTTC
TRBV7-8	TRBD2	16	TRBJ2-3	NA	CASSPLGSGGTDTQYF	TGTGCCAGCAGCCCGTTAGGGAGCGGGGGGACAGATACGCAGTATTTT
TRBV7-2	NA	14	TRBJ1-4	NA	CASSPNGSAEKLFF	TGTGCCAGCAGCCCAAACGGGTCCGCCGAAAAACTGTTTTTT
TRBV5-6	TRBD2	14	TRBJ2-3	NA	CASSSGTSTDTQYF	TGTGCCAGCAGCTCCGGGACTAGCACGGATACGCAGTATTTT
TRBV20-1	NA	15	TRBJ1-1	many	CSASDPGNGNTEAFF	TGCAGTGCTAGTGACCCAGGGAACGGTAACACTGAAGCTTTCTTT
TRBV4-1	TRBD1	19	TRBJ2-7	NA	CASSQDPSRGGPPGNEQYF	TGCGCCAGCAGCCAAGATCCATCACGAGGGGGCCCTCCCGGCAACGAGCAGTACTTC
TRBV7-2	TRBD1	15	TRBJ2-1	once	CASSSDRGRWNEQFF	TGTGCCAGCAGCTCCGACAGGGGGCGGTGGAATGAGCAGTTCTTC
TRBV11-1	NA	16	TRBJ1-6	NA	CASSLGQSSYNSPLHF	TGTGCCAGCAGCTTAGGACAGAGCTCCTATAATTCACCCCTCCACTTT
TRBV6-1	NA	14	TRBJ1-5	NA	CASSDLTANQPQHF	TGTGCCAGCAGTGATTTAACAGCTAATCAGCCCCAGCATTTT
TRBV19	TRBD1	17	TRBJ1-2	NA	CASSDEGTGSNFYGYTF	TGTGCCAGTAGTGATGAGGGGACAGGTTCTAACTTCTATGGCTACACCTTC
TRBV2	TRBD2	17	TRBJ2-2	NA	CASRAMTGGKNTGELFF	TGTGCCAGCAGAGCTATGACGGGGGGGAAGAACACCGGGGAGCTGTTTTTT
TRBV29-1	TRBD2	13	TRBJ2-5	NA	CSVTERGGETQYF	TGCAGCGTTACTGAGAGGGGAGGGGAGACCCAGTACTTC
TRBV5-1	TRBD1	14	TRBJ2-5	NA	CASGGTGHGRTQYF	TGCGCCAGCGGGGGGACAGGGCATGGGAGGACCCAGTACTTC
TRBV7-8	NA	15	TRBJ1-4	NA	CASSLVGRVGEKLFF	TGTGCCAGCAGCTTAGTCGGCAGGGTGGGAGAAAAACTGTTTTTT
TRBV2	NA	17	TRBJ1-1	NA	CASSGGTGAVRNTEAFF	TGTGCCAGCAGTGGGGGGACTGGGGCAGTCAGGAACACTGAAGCTTTCTTT
TRBV3-1/TRBV3-2	NA	12	TRBJ1-1	NA	CASSQVRAIAFF	TGTGCCAGCAGCCAAGTCAGGGCTATCGCTTTCTTT
TRBV12-3/TRBV12-4	NA	12	TRBJ1-2	NA	CASSSSWAGYTF	TGTGCCAGCAGTTCGTCATGGGCGGGCTACACCTTC
TRBV10-3	NA	13	TRBJ2-2	NA	CAITGVGTGELFF	TGTGCCATCACAGGGGTGGGCACCGGGGAGCTGTTTTTT
TRBV11-2	NA	14	TRBJ1-5	once	CASSLYQDKQPQHF	TGTGCCAGCAGCTTATACCAAGACAAGCAGCCCCAGCATTTT
TRBV27	TRBD1	14	TRBJ1-6	NA	CASSLLDRDSPLHF	TGTGCCAGCAGTTTGCTGGACAGGGATTCACCCCTCCACTTT
TRBV6-5	TRBD2	14	TRBJ2-2	NA	CASCPGLTTGELFF	TGTGCCAGCTGTCCGGGACTAACGACCGGGGAGCTGTTTTTT
TRBV6-4	TRBD1	18	TRBJ2-7	NA	CASIIDRGRSMEPYEQYF	TGTGCCAGCATTATTGACAGGGGGCGATCAATGGAACCCTACGAGCAGTACTTC